One and the same sample provided the 9 T cell receptor beta chains below, sequenced in a study of blood T cell repertoires in COVID-19. Repertoires were generated with immunoSEQ multiplex PCR, while TCRdb's copy carries only in-frame clones and drops some. The repertoire has around 250,000 clones, around 90% of them found once; the top ten carry approximately 1.2%. The sequencing input was PBMCs or T cells enriched from blood (not recorded which). The origin of the receptors is a human donor in a cohort exposed to, infected with or recovered from COVID-19 (not recorded which). The donor label of this sample is uncertain.

This chain joins TRBV28 and TRBJ1-1, with TRBD1 matching over 8 bases. The CDR3 has 12 amino acids. The junction had 8 bases not matched to a gene; V was cut back by 5 bases and J by 12 bases. Germline CDR1 reads MDHEN; CDR2 reads SYDVKM. The CDR3 here is CASSRTGRKSFF. CDR3 nucleotides: TGTGCCAGCAGTCGGACAGGGAGGAAATCTTTCTTT.

V is TRBV19 and J is TRBJ1-6, with a possible D match to TRBD1 (5 bases). The CDR3 is 15 amino acids. With 5 bases removed from V and 4 bases from J, the gap between germline ends came to 12 bases. Germline V gene sequence: CDR1 LNHDA, CDR2 SQIVND (reference sequence). CDR3 region: CASSDQTDYNSPLHF. CDR3 nucleotides: TGTGCCAGTAGTGACCAGACAGATTATAATTCACCCCTCCACTTT.

V and J are TRBV7-6 and TRBJ1-4; D remains unclear. CDR3 length equals 17 residues. V shed 2 bases and J shed 6 bases, with 19 bases lying between them. Germline values: CDR1 SGHVS, CDR2 FNYEAQ. CDR3 DNA: TGTGCCAGCAGCTTATCCCACCCTGCGGAGGAGCATGAAAAACTGTTTTTT. It encodes CASSLSHPAEEHEKLFF.

This clone was observed a single time. This chain connects TRBV7-2 to TRBJ2-1; 9 bases are shared with TRBD2. The V gene end was trimmed by 5 bases and the J gene end by 3 bases; junction bases not matched to a gene: 5. The CDR3 contains 15 residues. Germline V lookup: CDR1 SGHTA, CDR2 FQGNSA. The CDR3 here is CASSTSSGVYNEQFF. The CDR3 nucleotides read TGTGCCAGCAGCACCTCTAGCGGGGTCTACAATGAGCAGTTCTTC.

This chain uses TRBV19 with TRBJ2-3; TRBD1 matches at 8 bases. The V and J ends lost 5 bases and 3 bases, in that order; junction bases with no gene match: 16. This CDR3 region has 18 residues. Germline CDR1 and CDR2: LNHDA and SQIVND (reference sequence). Written as DNA, the CDR3 is TGTGCCAGTAGTGCCTTGGGTGGAGGACAGGGAGTAACAGATACGCAGTATTTT. Its translation is CASSALGGGQGVTDTQYF.

The CDR3: CASSWTGSYEQYF. The CDR3 nucleotides are TGTGCCAGCAGCTGGACAGGGTCCTACGAGCAGTACTTC. V usage is TRBV5-6 and J usage is TRBJ2-7, with 8 bases aligning to TRBD1. The CDR3 is 13 amino acids. Germline values: CDR1 SGHDT, CDR2 YYEEEE. Trimming cost V 3 bases and J 1 base; bases outside gene matches: 0.

V usage is TRBV12-3 or TRBV12-4 and J usage is TRBJ1-1; D unresolved. V lost 3 bases to trimming and J lost 5 bases, with 10 bases between them. This CDR3 region has 13 residues. CDR3 sequence (DNA): TGTGCCAGCAGTTTGTACCGGGGAACTGAAGCTTTCTTT. Translated, it gives CASSLYRGTEAFF.

This chain uses TRBV27 with TRBJ1-2; no firm D call. This CDR3 spans 13 amino acids. Germline CDR1 is MNHEY and CDR2 is SMNVEV (reference sequence). V was cut by 5 bases and J by 6 bases, with 13 bases left in between. The CDR3 DNA sequence: TGTGCCAGCAGTGACTCCCTGCTGAATGGCTACACCTTC. Translated, it gives CASSDSLLNGYTF.

V gene TRBV4-2 combines with J gene TRBJ2-3; D uncertain. V was cut by 0 bases and J by 6 bases, with 7 bases left in between. Germline lookup yields CDR1 LGHNA and CDR2 YNFKEQ. This CDR3 has 13 amino acids. The CDR3 sequence is CASSQDPIDTQYF. The DNA of the CDR3 is TGTGCCAGCAGCCAAGATCCCATTGATACGCAGTATTTT.